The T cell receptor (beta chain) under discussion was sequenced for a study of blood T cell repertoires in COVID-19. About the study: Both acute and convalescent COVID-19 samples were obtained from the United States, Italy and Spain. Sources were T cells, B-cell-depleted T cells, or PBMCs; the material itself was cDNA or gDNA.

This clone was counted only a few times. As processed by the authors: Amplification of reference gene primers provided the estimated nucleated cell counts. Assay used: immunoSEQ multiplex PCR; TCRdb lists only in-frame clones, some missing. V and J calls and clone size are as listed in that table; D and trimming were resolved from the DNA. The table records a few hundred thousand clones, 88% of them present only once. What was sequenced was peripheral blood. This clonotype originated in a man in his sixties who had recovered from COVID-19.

The CDR3 protein is CATASDRGRGYTF. DNA for the CDR3: TGCGCCACCGCAAGTGACAGGGGACGGGGCTACACCTTC. The chain employs TRBV5-1 and TRBJ1-2, with TRBD1 matching 8 bases. In germline, CDR1 is SGHRS, CDR2 YFSETQ. The CDR3 contains 13 residues. J was trimmed by 8 bases and V by 9 bases; bases with no gene match: 12. The variable domain in full, with the rest retrieved from reference TRBV5-1 and TRBJ1-2, is KAGVTQTPRYLIKTRGQQVTLSCSPISGHRSVSWYQQTPGQGLQFLFEYFSETQRNKGNFPGRFSGRQFSNSRSEMNVSTLELGDSALYLCATASDRGRGYTFGSGTRLTVV.